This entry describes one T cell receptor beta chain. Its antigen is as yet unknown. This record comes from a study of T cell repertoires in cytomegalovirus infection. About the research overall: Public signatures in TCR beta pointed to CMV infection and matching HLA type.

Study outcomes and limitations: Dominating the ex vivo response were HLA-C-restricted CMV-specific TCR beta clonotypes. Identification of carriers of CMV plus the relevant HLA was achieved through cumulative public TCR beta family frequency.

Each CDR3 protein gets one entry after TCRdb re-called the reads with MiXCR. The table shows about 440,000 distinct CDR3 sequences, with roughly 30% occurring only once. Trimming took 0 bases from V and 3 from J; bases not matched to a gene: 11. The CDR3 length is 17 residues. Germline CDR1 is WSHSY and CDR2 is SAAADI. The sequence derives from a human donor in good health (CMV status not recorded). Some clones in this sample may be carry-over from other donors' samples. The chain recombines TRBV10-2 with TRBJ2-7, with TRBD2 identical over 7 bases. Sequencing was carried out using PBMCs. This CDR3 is CASSESLGRVGVYEQYF. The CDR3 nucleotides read TGCGCCAGCAGTGAGTCCCTTGGGAGGGTAGGGGTCTACGAGCAGTACTTC.